This record concerns one TCR beta chain sequence. These data come from a study of CD8 T cells in Susac syndrome. Germline V lookup: CDR1 MDHEN, CDR2 SYDVKM. The CDR3 sequence is 16 residues long. The V gene lost 4 bases and the J gene lost 5 bases, with 17 bases spanning the gap. Random hexamers were used to reverse transcribe the RNA input (roughly 0.5 to 1 ug). TCR beta CDR3 was amplified by immunoSEQ multiplex PCR. This amplification extended across 54 Vbeta and 13 Jbeta segments. Via MiXCR, TCRdb re-called the immunoSEQ multiplex PCR reads, giving one row per CDR3 protein. The sample yields some 190,000 distinct CDR3 sequences, about 94% seen once.

Input material: CD4+ T cells from PBMCs. This clonotype originated in a human donor with Susac syndrome. V and J are TRBV28 and TRBJ1-4, with D perhaps TRBD1 (6 bases). The DNA for the CDR3 is TGTGCCAGCAGTTCGGCAAGGAGGGGGGAAAATGAAAAACTGTTTTTT. Translating gives CASSSARRGENEKLFF.